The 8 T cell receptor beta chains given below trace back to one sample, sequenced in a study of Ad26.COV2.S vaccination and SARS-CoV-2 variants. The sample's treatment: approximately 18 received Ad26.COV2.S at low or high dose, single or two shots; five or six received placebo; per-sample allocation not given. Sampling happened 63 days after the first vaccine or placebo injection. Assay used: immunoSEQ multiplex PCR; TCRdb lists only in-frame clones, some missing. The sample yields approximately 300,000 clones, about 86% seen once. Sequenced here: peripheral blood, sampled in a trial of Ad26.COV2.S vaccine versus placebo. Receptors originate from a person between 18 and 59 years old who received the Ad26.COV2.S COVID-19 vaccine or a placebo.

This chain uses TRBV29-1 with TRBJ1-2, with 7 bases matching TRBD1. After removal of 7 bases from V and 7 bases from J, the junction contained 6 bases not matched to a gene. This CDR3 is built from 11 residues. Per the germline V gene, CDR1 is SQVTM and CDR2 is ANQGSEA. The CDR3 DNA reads TGCAGCGCACTTAGGGGGCTTGGCTACACCTTC. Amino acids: CSALRGLGYTF.

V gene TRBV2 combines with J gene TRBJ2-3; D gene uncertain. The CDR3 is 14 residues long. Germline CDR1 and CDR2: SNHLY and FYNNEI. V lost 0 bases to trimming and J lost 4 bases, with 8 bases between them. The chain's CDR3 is CASSEASAADTQYF. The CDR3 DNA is TGTGCCAGCAGTGAAGCAAGCGCGGCAGATACGCAGTATTTT.

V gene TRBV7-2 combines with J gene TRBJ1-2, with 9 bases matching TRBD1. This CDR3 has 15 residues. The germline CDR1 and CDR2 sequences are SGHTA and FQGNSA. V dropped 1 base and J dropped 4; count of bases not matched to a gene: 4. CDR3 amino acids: CASSLGTGALYGYTF. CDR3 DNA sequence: TGTGCCAGCAGCTTAGGGACAGGGGCACTCTATGGCTACACCTTC.

The CDR3 DNA sequence: TGTGCCTGGAGTAGGAGAGGCGGCACTGAAGCTTTCTTT. Translation gives CAWSRRGGTEAFF. This rearrangement joins TRBV30 to TRBJ1-1; D is ambiguous. Germline V lookup: CDR1 GTSNPN, CDR2 SVGIG (reference sequence). V lost 2 bases and J lost 4, with 11 bases in between. The CDR3 has 13 amino acids. Drawing the rest from reference TRBV30 and TRBJ1-1, the complete variable domain is SQTIHQWPATLVQPVGSPLSLECTVEGTSNPNLYWYRQAAGRGLQLLFYSVGIGQISSEVPQNLSASRPQDRQFILSSKKLLLSDSGFYLCAWSRRGGTEAFFGQGTRLTVV.

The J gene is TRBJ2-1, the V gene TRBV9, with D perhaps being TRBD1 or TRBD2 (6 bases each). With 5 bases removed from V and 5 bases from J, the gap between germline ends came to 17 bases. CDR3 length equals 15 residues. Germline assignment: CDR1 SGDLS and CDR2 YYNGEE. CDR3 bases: TGTGCCAGCAGTCTAGGGGGACTGGAACACAATGAGCAGTTCTTC. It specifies CASSLGGLEHNEQFF.

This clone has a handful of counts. CDR3 protein: CASSYSGTVANKFGAFF. CDR3 coding DNA: TGTGCCAGCAGTTACTCGGGGACGGTGGCCAATAAGTTCGGGGCTTTCTTT. The rearrangement uses TRBV6-2 or TRBV6-3 and TRBJ1-1; weak D call: TRBD1 (5 bases). V lost 0 bases and J 11 bases, leaving 25 bases between the germline ends. Germline assignment: CDR1 MNHEY and CDR2 SVGEGT. The CDR3 loop spans 17 amino acids.

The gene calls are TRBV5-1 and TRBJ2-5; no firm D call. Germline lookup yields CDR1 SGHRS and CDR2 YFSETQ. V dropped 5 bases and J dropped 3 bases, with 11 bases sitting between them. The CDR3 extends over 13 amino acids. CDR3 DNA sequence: TGCGCCAGCAGTCTCCGGACCGAAGAGACCCAGTACTTC. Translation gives CASSLRTEETQYF.

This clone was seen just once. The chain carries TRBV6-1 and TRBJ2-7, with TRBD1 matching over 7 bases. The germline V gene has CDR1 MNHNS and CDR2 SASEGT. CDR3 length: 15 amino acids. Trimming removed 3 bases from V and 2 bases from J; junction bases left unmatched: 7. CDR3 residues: CASSEPGGITYEQYF. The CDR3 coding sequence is TGTGCCAGCAGTGAGCCAGGGGGAATTACCTACGAGCAGTACTTC.